One and the same sample provided the 18 T cell receptor beta chains below, sequenced in a study of control samples from healthy donors and cancer patients. Data came from immunoSEQ multiplex PCR; TCRdb stores just in-frame clones and leaves some out. The table shows more than 95,000 clones, with approximately 90% occurring only once. Sequenced sample: PBMCs. These receptor sequences come from a woman between 50 and 59 years old with colorectal cancer.

This clone was seen a single time. The J gene is TRBJ2-3, the V gene TRBV10-3; perhaps TRBD2 as D (6 bases). This CDR3 comprises 16 residues. Trimming cost V 0 bases and J 13 bases, with 23 bases left between them. Germline CDR1 ENHRY, CDR2 SYGVKD. CDR3 sequence reads: CAISESRYRRDGHEYF. CDR3 DNA: TGTGCCATCAGTGAGTCGAGGTACAGGAGGGACGGACATGAGTATTTT.

The chain links TRBV3-1 (or the pseudogene TRBV3-2) to TRBJ1-1; tentative D call: TRBD1 (6 bases). The length of the CDR3 is 15 residues. V lost 4 bases and J 3 bases, leaving 15 bases between the germline ends. Germline V gene lookup returns CDR1 LGHDT and CDR2 YNNKEL (reference sequence). Here the CDR3 DNA reads TGTGCCAGCAGCCGGGGGGCAGGGTATGACACTGAAGCTTTCTTT. Encoded protein: CASSRGAGYDTEAFF.

V gene TRBV6-5 combines with J gene TRBJ1-1; no clear D. Germline CDR1 reads MNHEY; CDR2 reads SVGAGI. Trimming shortened V by 4 bases and J by 6 bases, and 12 bases separated the two germline ends. CDR3 size: 13 residues. The CDR3 nucleotides read TGTGCCAGCAGTTCGGACCTTGGGGCTGAAGCTTTCTTT. This codes for CASSSDLGAEAFF.

The count of this clone is one. The chain uses TRBV5-1 and TRBJ1-1; D is possibly TRBD1 (5 bases). The CDR3 length is 14 residues. Germline V gene data show CDR1 as SGHRS and CDR2 as YFSETQ. Trimming shortened V by 4 bases and J by 4 bases, and 14 bases separated the two germline ends. The DNA of the CDR3 is TGCGCCAGCAGCCTGGGGGGGGAGCCCACTGAAGCTTTCTTT. Residues: CASSLGGEPTEAFF.

The CDR3 sequence: CASSEAGTFRSGTF. The CDR3 coding sequence is TGCGCCAGCAGTGAGGCTGGGACATTCAGGTCGGGGACCTTC. The gene calls are TRBV10-2 and TRBJ1-2, with D tentatively TRBD1 (6 bases). Trimming shortened V by 2 bases and J by 14 bases, and 21 bases separated the two germline ends. Germline CDR1 reads WSHSY; CDR2 reads SAAADI. The CDR3 has 14 residues.

This clone was counted only a few times. The chain couples TRBV27 to TRBJ2-7; D uncertain. The V and J ends lost 0 bases and 0 bases respectively, with 6 bases between them. The CDR3 has 14 residues. Germline lookup yields CDR1 MNHEY and CDR2 SMNVEV (reference sequence). CDR3 amino acids: CASSLSGISYEQYF. The CDR3 DNA follows: TGTGCCAGCAGTTTATCAGGGATCTCCTACGAGCAGTACTTC.

The CDR3: CASSQVRGASEKLFF. The CDR3 bases are TGTGCCAGCAGCCAAGTCCGGGGGGCGAGTGAAAAACTGTTTTTT. This rearrangement joins TRBV3-1 (or the pseudogene TRBV3-2) to TRBJ1-4; a weak D match, TRBD1 (6 bases). The CDR3 extends over 15 amino acids. Trimming pared 1 base from V and 7 bases from J, leaving 13 bases between. The V gene's germline CDR1 is LGHDT and CDR2 YNNKEL (reference sequence).

There are a few counts of this clone. The rearrangement uses TRBV12-5 and TRBJ1-6, with D possibly TRBD1 on 5 matching bases. Per the germline V gene, CDR1 is LGHNT and CDR2 is FRNRAP. Trimming removed 7 bases at V and 10 bases at J, with 17 bases between. CDR3 length: 14 amino acids. CDR3 sequence: CASVPQDGDSPLHF. CDR3 sequence (DNA): TGTGCTAGTGTCCCGCAGGATGGGGACTCACCCCTCCACTTT.

The chain employs TRBV7-9 and TRBJ2-1, with TRBD2 identical over 11 bases. Germline CDR1 is SEHNR and CDR2 is FQNEAQ (reference sequence). Trimming cost V 7 bases and J 6 bases; bases outside gene matches: 8. The CDR3 sequence is 15 residues long. This CDR3 reads CASISGTSGINEQFF. CDR3 DNA sequence: TGTGCCAGCATCTCCGGGACTAGCGGAATCAATGAGCAGTTCTTC.

This chain connects TRBV6-1 to TRBJ1-5; D unclear. V was shortened by 1 base and J by 7 bases, with 14 bases between the two germline ends. The CDR3 is 15 residues long. The germline V gene encodes CDR1 MNHNS and CDR2 SASEGT. The CDR3 DNA sequence: TGTGCCAGCAGTGAAGTCGGGAGTACGGGACAGCCCCAGCATTTT. Translating it yields CASSEVGSTGQPQHF.

The V call is TRBV19, the J call TRBJ1-4; maybe TRBD1 (6 bases). V was trimmed by 9 bases and J by 8 bases, leaving 16 bases between them. This CDR3 is built from 13 residues. From germline, CDR1 is LNHDA and CDR2 SQIVND (reference sequence). The CDR3 region has the DNA TGTGCCAGCACAGGGACTTCAAGGGAAAAACTGTTTTTT. This codes for CASTGTSREKLFF.

V and J are TRBV28 and TRBJ1-1; 7 nucleotides agree with TRBD1. The trim removed 0 bases at V and 0 bases at J, leaving 4 bases unmatched. The CDR3 spans 16 residues. Germline CDR1 reads MDHEN; CDR2 reads SYDVKM. The CDR3 DNA is TGTGCCAGCAGTTTATGGGGACAGTTTATGAACACTGAAGCTTTCTTT. Amino acids: CASSLWGQFMNTEAFF.

The chain employs TRBV7-3 and TRBJ2-5, with D hard to call. The CDR3 length is 13 residues. Trimming pared 3 bases from V and 1 base from J, leaving 6 bases between. The germline CDR1 and CDR2 sequences are SGHTA and FQGTGA. The DNA for the CDR3 is TGTGCCAGCAGCTTCGGGTCCCAAGAGACCCAGTACTTC. This codes for CASSFGSQETQYF.

CDR3 DNA sequence: TGCGCCAGCACGGGGGGGTCTAACACTGAAGCTTTCTTT. This sequence encodes CASTGGSNTEAFF. The chain recombines TRBV5-1 with TRBJ1-1; a weak D match, TRBD1 (5 bases). The CDR3 contains 13 residues. Germline V gene sequence: CDR1 SGHRS, CDR2 YFSETQ. Trimming shortened V by 6 bases and J by 2 bases, and 11 bases separated the two germline ends.

This clone was seen a single time. The chain carries TRBV6-5 and TRBJ1-6; maybe TRBD1 (6 bases). The V and J ends lost 6 bases and 11 bases respectively, with 20 bases between them. This CDR3 spans 15 amino acids. Per germline, CDR1 MNHEY and CDR2 SVGAGI. CDR3 nucleotides: TGTGCCAGCAGCCTCCTAGGGGGTGCCGGGGCACCCCTCCACTTT. It yields the protein CASSLLGGAGAPLHF.

The rearrangement joins TRBV7-2 to TRBJ2-5; TRBD2 matches at 12 bases. Germline CDR1 SGHTA, CDR2 FQGNSA. Losses at the gene ends were 3 bases for V and 5 bases for J; bases not matched to a gene: 10. The CDR3 has 17 amino acids. The CDR3 loop is CASSFDSSGGASETQYF. CDR3 bases: TGTGCCAGCAGCTTTGATTCTAGCGGGGGGGCCAGCGAGACCCAGTACTTC.

The chain joins TRBV19 to TRBJ1-5; 7 positions agree with TRBD1. The CDR3 length is 17 residues. Germline V gives CDR1 LNHDA, CDR2 SQIVND (reference sequence). The trim removed 5 bases at V and 1 base at J, leaving 11 bases unmatched. This CDR3 is CASSSYRGGLSNQPQHF. The CDR3 bases are TGTGCCAGTAGTTCCTACAGGGGTGGGTTAAGCAATCAGCCCCAGCATTTT.

This clone was seen a single time. In DNA form, the CDR3 reads TGTGCCACCAGCAGCCGGGGGGCGACCCAGTACTTC. Its translation: CATSSRGATQYF. V is TRBV15 and J is TRBJ2-5; tentative D call: TRBD2 (7 bases). Per germline, CDR1 LNHNV and CDR2 YYDKDF (reference sequence). This CDR3 is 12 amino acids long. The ends were cut back, 3 bases at V and 7 bases at J, with 9 bases in the middle.